A single sample gave rise to the 26 T cell receptor beta chains below, sequenced in a study of shared clonotypes between healthy human individuals. Libraries were prepared by immunoSEQ multiplex PCR; TCRdb keeps only in-frame clonotypes and omits some of them. This table has over a million clones, 95% to 97% appearing once. Sequenced sample: naive CD4+ T cells sorted from blood. Subset denoted: CD45RA+ positively selected. Every receptor here comes from a man aged 30 to 45 in good health.

This chain joins TRBV19 and TRBJ2-5; no firm D call. The CDR3 loop spans 13 amino acids. CDR1 LNHDA and CDR2 SQIVND come from the germline V gene (reference sequence). The V end lost 7 bases, the J end lost 7 bases, and 16 bases lay between the germline ends. Written as DNA, the CDR3 is TGTGCCAGTAAATTTAACGGAAGATCGACCCAGTACTTC. Translated, it gives CASKFNGRSTQYF.

V gene TRBV11-2 combines with J gene TRBJ2-3, with TRBD1 identical over 11 bases. The V gene end was trimmed by 0 bases and the J gene end by 3 bases; junction bases not matched to a gene: 5. Germline CDR1 and CDR2: SGHAT and FQNNGV. This CDR3 is built from 17 residues. The CDR3 reads CASSLEGQGARTDTQYF. DNA of the CDR3: TGTGCCAGCAGCTTAGAAGGACAGGGGGCGCGGACAGATACGCAGTATTTT.

This chain connects TRBV13 to TRBJ2-2; D is uncertain. This CDR3 has 13 residues. Germline CDR1 PRHDT, CDR2 FYEKMQ (reference sequence). Trimming took off 2 bases at V and 2 bases at J, with 3 bases between the two ends. CDR3 coding DNA: TGTGCCAGCAGCTTACGCAACACCGGGGAGCTGTTTTTT. Translation: CASSLRNTGELFF.

The CDR3 protein is CASSLLAAAYTF. CDR3 nucleotides: TGTGCCAGCAGTTTACTGGCAGCTGCCTACACCTTC. This chain joins TRBV28 and TRBJ1-2; D is unresolved. The CDR3 sequence is 12 residues long. V dropped 2 bases and J dropped 10 bases, with 11 bases sitting between them. The V gene's germline CDR1 is MDHEN and CDR2 SYDVKM.

The genes are TRBV6-5 and TRBJ1-1; 10 positions agree with TRBD1. The trim removed 6 bases at V and 11 bases at J, leaving 6 bases unmatched. The CDR3 has 12 amino acids. Germline loops: CDR1 MNHEY, CDR2 SVGAGI. The CDR3 here is CASSWTGGRAFF. In DNA form, the CDR3 reads TGTGCCAGCAGCTGGACAGGGGGTCGGGCTTTCTTT.

The rearrangement uses TRBV7-3 and TRBJ2-1; 10 bases match TRBD2. Germline CDR1 reads SGHTA; CDR2 reads FQGTGA. The CDR3 has 17 amino acids. Losses at the gene ends were 5 bases for V and 8 bases for J; bases not matched to a gene: 15. Here the CDR3 DNA reads TGTGCCAGCAGCCCGGCCCCTAGCGGGGGATTTTATGATGAGCAGTTCTTC. Translated: CASSPAPSGGFYDEQFF. The full variable domain, completed using reference TRBV7-3 and TRBJ2-1, is GAGVSQTPSNKVTEKGKYVELRCDPISGHTALYWYRQSLGQGPEFLIYFQGTGAADDSGLPNDRFFAVRPEGSVSTLKIQRTERGDSAVYLCASSPAPSGGFYDEQFFGPGTRLTVL.

The rearrangement joins TRBV4-3 to TRBJ1-1; D ambiguous. The CDR3 is 14 amino acids. The V gene lost 1 base and the J gene lost 1 base, with 7 bases spanning the gap. Per germline, CDR1 LGHNA and CDR2 YSLEER. Written as DNA, the CDR3 is TGCGCCAGCAGCCAAGTTGGCTGGAACACTGAAGCTTTCTTT. Amino acids: CASSQVGWNTEAFF.

In regard to this clone: Other DNA sequences of this sample code for an identical CDR3. The chain is built from TRBV9 and TRBJ2-3, with 12 bases aligning to TRBD2. V was clipped by 2 bases and J by 3 bases; unmatched bases: 4. Germline CDR1 is SGDLS and CDR2 is YYNGEE. The CDR3 spans 16 residues. CDR3 residues: CASSVGTSGSTDTQYF. The CDR3 nucleotides are TGTGCCAGCAGCGTTGGGACTAGCGGGTCGACAGATACGCAGTATTTT.

The chain is built from TRBV18 and TRBJ2-1, with 12 bases that match TRBD2. This CDR3 is 15 amino acids long. From germline, CDR1 is KGHSH and CDR2 LQKENI. The junction had 6 bases not matched to a gene; V was cut back by 5 bases and J by 7 bases. The CDR3 loop reads CASSTTLAGGNEQFF. The CDR3 DNA reads as TGTGCCAGCTCAACTACCCTAGCGGGAGGGAATGAGCAGTTCTTC.

This chain uses TRBV5-4 with TRBJ2-5; 7 bases map to TRBD1. This CDR3 region has 13 residues. Per the germline V gene, CDR1 is SGHNT and CDR2 is YYREEE (reference sequence). J gave up 6 bases and V 3 bases, and 5 bases lay outside the gene matches. In nucleotides, the CDR3 is TGTGCCAGCAGCTCGACAGGGTGGCAGACCCAGTACTTC. Residues: CASSSTGWQTQYF. The whole variable domain, filled in from reference TRBV5-4 and TRBJ2-5, reads ETGVTQSPTHLIKTRGQQVTLRCSSQSGHNTVSWYQQALGQGPQFIFQYYREEENGRGNFPPRFSGLQFPNYSSELNVNALELDDSALYLCASSSTGWQTQYFGPGTRLLVL.

The chain links TRBV7-9 to TRBJ2-6; 9 nucleotides line up with TRBD1. Germline values: CDR1 SEHNR, CDR2 FQNEAQ (reference sequence). CDR3 length: 17 residues. Losses at the gene ends were 10 bases for V and 1 base for J; bases not matched to a gene: 11. The CDR3: CATVITGGWSGANVLTF. The CDR3 DNA reads as TGTGCCACCGTGATAACAGGGGGCTGGTCTGGGGCCAACGTCCTGACTTTC.

The chain is built from TRBV7-9 and TRBJ2-7; 10 nucleotides line up with TRBD1. Germline trimming cut 6 bases from V and 6 bases from J; bases unmatched to any gene: 8. Germline lookup yields CDR1 SEHNR and CDR2 FQNEAQ (reference sequence). This CDR3 comprises 14 residues. This chain's CDR3 is CASSRTGGPFEQYF. CDR3 nucleotides: TGTGCCAGCAGTAGGACAGGGGGGCCTTTCGAGCAGTACTTC.

The chain recombines TRBV1 with TRBJ1-2. TRBV1 is a pseudogene segment. CDR3 size: 14 residues. The CDR3 DNA follows: TGCACCAGCAGCCAAGAGGACGGCCGGTATGGCTACACCTTC. The encoded protein is CTSSQEDGRYGYTF.

The chain joins TRBV11-2 to TRBJ1-1; TRBD1 aligns across 7 bases. With V trimmed by 4 bases and J by 4 bases, 12 bases remained unmatched. Germline assignment: CDR1 SGHAT and CDR2 FQNNGV. The CDR3 spans 16 residues. The CDR3: CASSSRPPTGLTEAFF. CDR3 in DNA: TGTGCCAGCAGCTCTCGCCCCCCGACAGGGCTCACTGAAGCTTTCTTT. The variable domain in full, completed from reference TRBV11-2 and TRBJ1-1, reads EAGVAQSPRYKIIEKRQSVAFWCNPISGHATLYWYQQILGQGPKLLIQFQNNGVVDDSQLPKDRFSAERLKGVDSTLKIQPAKLEDSAVYLCASSSRPPTGLTEAFFGQGTRLTVV.

CDR3 loop: CASASAGGVSYEQYF. The CDR3 DNA is TGCGCCAGTGCCTCAGCGGGAGGGGTCTCCTACGAGCAGTACTTC. The rearrangement uses TRBV5-1 and TRBJ2-7; 10 positions agree with TRBD2. The V gene's germline CDR1 is SGHRS and CDR2 YFSETQ. V lost 8 bases to trimming and J lost 0 bases; unmatched junction nucleotides: 8. The CDR3 extends over 15 amino acids.

The V gene is TRBV6-1, the J gene TRBJ1-2; D is undetermined. Germline V gene lookup returns CDR1 MNHNS and CDR2 SASEGT. This CDR3 region has 13 residues. V was cut by 5 bases and J by 2 bases, with 9 bases left in between. CDR3 in amino acids: CASSKEKNYGYTF. The CDR3 DNA sequence: TGTGCCAGCAGTAAGGAGAAGAACTATGGCTACACCTTC.

This rearrangement joins TRBV11-2 to TRBJ2-5, with a tentative D call TRBD1 (5 bases). This CDR3 is 13 amino acids long. CDR1 and CDR2 from the germline V gene are SGHAT and FQNNGV. Deletions cut 5 bases from V and 2 bases from J, with 9 bases between. CDR3 DNA: TGTGCCAGCAGCCCACGACAGCAAGAGACCCAGTACTTC. This codes for CASSPRQQETQYF.

The rearrangement uses TRBV28 and TRBJ2-7, with 8 bases aligning to TRBD1. The length of the CDR3 is 14 residues. CDR1 MDHEN and CDR2 SYDVKM come from the germline V gene. V shed 7 bases and J 2 bases; nucleotides not matched to a gene: 7. CDR3: CASISGQDPYEQYF. The CDR3 region has the DNA TGTGCCAGCATCTCGGGACAGGACCCCTACGAGCAGTACTTC.

The chain joins TRBV11-3 to TRBJ2-7, with D possibly being TRBD1 or TRBD2 (6 bases each). Trimming took off 5 bases at V and 4 bases at J, with 12 bases between the two ends. CDR1 SGHNT and CDR2 YENEEA come from the germline V gene. This CDR3 comprises 13 residues. Here the CDR3 DNA reads TGTGCCAGCAGCGTAGGAGGGGGGTACGAGCAGTACTTC. It yields the protein CASSVGGGYEQYF.

The chain has TRBV7-2 and TRBJ2-1; the D is unclear. CDR1 and CDR2 from the germline V gene are SGHTA and FQGNSA. The CDR3 is 12 amino acids. Trimming took 0 bases from V and 9 from J, leaving 6 bases between them. CDR3 amino acids: CASSLAAREQFF. Here the CDR3 DNA reads TGTGCCAGCAGCTTAGCGGCGCGTGAGCAGTTCTTC.

This chain uses TRBV4-2 with TRBJ2-1; TRBD2 agrees at 11 bases. CDR3 length: 17 residues. CDR1 is LGHNA, CDR2 YNFKEQ, per germline. The V and J ends lost 2 bases and 5 bases, in that order; junction bases with no gene match: 8. CDR3 sequence reads: CASSQIIAGGLNNEQFF. The CDR3 DNA follows: TGTGCCAGCAGCCAAATTATAGCGGGAGGGCTAAACAATGAGCAGTTCTTC.

V is TRBV28 and J is TRBJ1-5, with D possibly being TRBD1 (6 bases). CDR1 and CDR2 (germline): MDHEN, SYDVKM. Trimming cost V 5 bases and J 5 bases, with 13 bases left between them. The CDR3 is 14 residues long. CDR3 sequence reads: CASSPGGAYQPQHF. CDR3 DNA sequence: TGTGCCAGCAGTCCTGGGGGGGCCTATCAGCCCCAGCATTTT.

This chain joins TRBV7-3 and TRBJ2-1, with no clear D. Germline values: CDR1 SGHTA, CDR2 FQGTGA. The germline V and J ends were trimmed by 2 bases and 3 bases, with 5 bases remaining between them. This CDR3 is 13 amino acids long. The CDR3 region is CASSLDFYNEQFF. The CDR3 coding sequence is TGTGCCAGCAGCTTAGACTTCTACAATGAGCAGTTCTTC.

V is TRBV4-1 and J is TRBJ2-1, with D perhaps given as TRBD1 or TRBD2 (5 bases each). Trimming took off 0 bases at V and 0 bases at J, with 12 bases between the two ends. Germline CDR1 and CDR2: MGHRA and YSYEKL. This CDR3 region has 17 residues. The chain's CDR3 is CASSQDQGRNSYNEQFF. DNA of the CDR3: TGCGCCAGCAGCCAAGACCAGGGACGGAACTCCTACAATGAGCAGTTCTTC.

This chain joins TRBV6-5 and TRBJ2-3; D is unresolved. Trimming shortened V by 0 bases and J by 5 bases, and 9 bases separated the two germline ends. The CDR3 contains 14 residues. Germline assignment: CDR1 MNHEY and CDR2 SVGAGI. CDR3: CASSYSRVQDTQYF. The CDR3 nucleotides are TGTGCCAGCAGTTACTCAAGGGTTCAAGATACGCAGTATTTT.

The rearrangement links TRBV28 to TRBJ2-2; 13 nucleotides align to TRBD2. This CDR3 has 16 amino acids. Per germline, CDR1 MDHEN and CDR2 SYDVKM. V was pared by 3 bases and J by 7 bases, with 5 bases of the junction left unmatched. The CDR3 loop reads CASSFPGLAGIGELFF. As DNA, the CDR3 is TGTGCCAGCAGTTTCCCGGGACTAGCGGGAATCGGGGAGCTGTTTTTT. Together with reference TRBV28 and TRBJ2-2, the CDR3 gives the full variable domain: DVKVTQSSRYLVKRTGEKVFLECVQDMDHENMFWYRQDPGLGLRLIYFSYDVKMKEKGDIPEGYSVSREKKERFSLILESASTNQTSMYLCASSFPGLAGIGELFFGEGSRLTVL.